This TCR beta chain was sequenced for a study of blood T cell repertoires in COVID-19. Clones were sequenced by immunoSEQ multiplex PCR, and TCRdb holds only the in-frame ones, with some missing. Of 120,000 to 150,000 clones listed, 70% to 85% are singletons. Germline trimming cut 6 bases from V and 5 bases from J; bases unmatched to any gene: 5. The CDR3 loop spans 14 amino acids. CDR1 is MDHEN and CDR2 is SYDVKM in the germline V gene. This clonotype was sampled from a woman between 18 and 29 years old who had been exposed to COVID-19. The genes are TRBV28 and TRBJ1-1; 11 nucleotides match TRBD1. Sequencing used PBMCs or T cells enriched from blood (not recorded which). The CDR3 DNA follows: TGTGCCAGCAGAGACGGACAGGGGGCAACTGAAGCTTTCTTT. Its protein product is CASRDGQGATEAFF.